Included here is one T cell receptor beta chain sequence, with context. Antigen specificity is unknown. CDR1 and CDR2 from the germline V gene are MGHDK and SYGVNS. With 5 bases clipped from V and 3 bases from J, the junction kept 6 bases outside the gene matches. This CDR3 region has 15 residues. Sequencing was performed with immunoSEQ multiplex PCR; in TCRdb, only in-frame clones are kept and a portion is missing. The table has more than 100,000 clones, around 92% seen once. The data belong to a study of T cell responses to AZD1222 COVID-19 vaccine. Study results and limitations: The study sampled repertoires only after the peak T cell response. At study baseline, merely six AZD1222 recipients were seropositive.

The specimen was peripheral blood, collected on day 0 of AZD1222 vaccination. The clonotype comes from an adult in good health. This chain uses TRBV25-1 with TRBJ2-5; 10 positions match TRBD2. DNA for the CDR3: TGTGCCAGCAGTTTACGGACTAGCGGCAAAGAGACCCAGTACTTC. Amino acid sequence: CASSLRTSGKETQYF.